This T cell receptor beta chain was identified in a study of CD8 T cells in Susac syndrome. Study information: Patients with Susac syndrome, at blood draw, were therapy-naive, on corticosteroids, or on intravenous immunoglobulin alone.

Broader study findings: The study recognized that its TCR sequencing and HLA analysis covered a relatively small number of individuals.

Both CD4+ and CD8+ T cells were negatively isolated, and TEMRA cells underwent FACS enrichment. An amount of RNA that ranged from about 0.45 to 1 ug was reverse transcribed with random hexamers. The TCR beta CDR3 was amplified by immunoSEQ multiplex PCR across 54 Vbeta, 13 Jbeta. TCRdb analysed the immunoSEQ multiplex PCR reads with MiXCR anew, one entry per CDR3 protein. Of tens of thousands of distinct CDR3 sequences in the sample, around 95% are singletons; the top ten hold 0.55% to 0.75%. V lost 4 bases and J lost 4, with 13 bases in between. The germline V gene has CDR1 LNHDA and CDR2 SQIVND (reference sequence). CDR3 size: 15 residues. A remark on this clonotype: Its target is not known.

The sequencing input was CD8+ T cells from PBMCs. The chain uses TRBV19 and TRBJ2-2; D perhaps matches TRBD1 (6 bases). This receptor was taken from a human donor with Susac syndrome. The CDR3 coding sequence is TGTGCCAGTAGTAATAGGGGCAGGGGCACCGGGGAGCTGTTTTTT. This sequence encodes CASSNRGRGTGELFF. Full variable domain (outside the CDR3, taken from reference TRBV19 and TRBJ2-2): DGGITQSPKYLFRKEGQNVTLSCEQNLNHDAMYWYRQDPGQGLRLIYYSQIVNDFQKGDIAEGYSVSREKKESFPLTVTSAQKNPTAFYLCASSNRGRGTGELFFGEGSRLTVL.